A selection of T cell receptor beta chains follows, all from one sample in a study of human T cells and chemical hapten exposure. TCRdb redid the calling of the RACE reads with MiXCR, one entry per CDR3 protein. The table lists tens of thousands of distinct CDR3 sequences, 9.3% of them singletons. The sequencing here drew on whole blood, taken in connection with sensitization to the hapten diphenylcyclopropenone (DPC). The receptors shown here come from a woman aged 35 to 49 with alopecia areata. Some clones in this sample may be carry-over from other donors' samples. The CDR3 runs from the conserved cysteine through the conserved F or W. The D gene is left open where the match is weak. Clone size is stated in some rows and not others, as once, few, many or a class when expanded.

>-|TRBJ1-1|TRBV5-1|TRBD1
TGCGCCAGCACCAGGACAGGGGGCAACACTGAAGCTTTCTTT
CASTRTGGNTEAFF
>-|TRBJ2-5|TRBV9|-
TGTGCCAGCAGCGTTATTGGGGCACTCCAAGAGACCCAGTACTTC
CASSVIGALQETQYF
>many|TRBJ1-1|TRBV6-2/TRBV6-3|-
TGTGCCAGCAGTTTTGGACAGACTGAAGCTTTCTTT
CASSFGQTEAFF
>-|TRBJ1-5|TRBV2|TRBD1
TGTGCCAGCAGTTTGGACAGGGGAGGAAGTCAGCCCCAGCATTTT
CASSLDRGGSQPQHF
>few|TRBJ2-5|TRBV2|TRBD2
TGTGCCAGCAGTGTTGCGGGGGGTATCCAAGAGACCCAGTACTTC
CASSVAGGIQETQYF
>many|TRBJ2-2|TRBV6-4|-
TGTGCCAGCAGTGAACAAGTCACCGGGGAGCTGTTTTTT
CASSEQVTGELFF
>-|TRBJ1-2|TRBV6-5|-
TGTGCCAGCCGGATCGGCTATGGCTACACCTTC
CASRIGYGYTF
>few|TRBJ2-7|TRBV6-1|-
TGTGCCAGCCAGGGCAGCCCCTACGAGCAGTACTTC
CASQGSPYEQYF
>many|TRBJ1-3|TRBV25-1|-
TGTGCCAGCAGTTCACATGGAAGCTCTGGAAACACCATATATTTT
CASSSHGSSGNTIYF
>many|TRBJ1-6|TRBV30|TRBD1
TGTGCCTGGAGTGCCCGGGACAGGGGTGTTAGATCACCCCTCCACTTT
CAWSARDRGVRSPLHF
>few|TRBJ2-3|TRBV27|-
TGTGCCAGCGGGAGAACAGGCAATACGCAGTATTTT
CASGRTGNTQYF
>many|TRBJ2-7|TRBV29-1|TRBD1
TGCAGCGTAAGGACAGGGGGCTACGAGCAGTACTTC
CSVRTGGYEQYF
>many|TRBJ2-1|TRBV7-6|TRBD1
TGTGCCAGCAGCAAACAGGGGGGCTCCTACAATGAGCAGTTCTTC
CASSKQGGSYNEQFF
>few|TRBJ2-7|TRBV28|-
TGTGCCAGCAGTTTATTATCGTACGAGCAGTACTTC
CASSLLSYEQYF
>many|TRBJ1-2|TRBV4-2|-
TGTGCCAGCAGCCTCAACACCGACGCGGATTCTGGCTACACCTTC
CASSLNTDADSGYTF
>many|TRBJ2-1|TRBV7-9|-
TGTGCCAGCAGCCTTCTGGGGGGGCAGTACAATGAGCAGTTCTTC
CASSLLGGQYNEQFF
>many|TRBJ2-7|TRBV20-1|TRBD2
TGCAGTGCTCCCGAGGTTCGAGCGGGGGGACCCGAGCAGTACTTC
CSAPEVRAGGPEQYF
>many|TRBJ1-1|TRBV6-1|-
TGTGCCAGCACGGGGGCTGGCGAAAGTGCTGAAGCTTTCTTT
CASTGAGESAEAFF
>many|TRBJ1-5|TRBV12-3/TRBV12-4|-
TGTGCCAGCAGTAACCAGGGTTGGTATCAGCCCCAGCATTTT
CASSNQGWYQPQHF
>many|TRBJ2-3|TRBV20-1|TRBD2
TGCAGTGCTATAGCGGGGGGGCCTAGCACAGATACGCAGTATTTT
CSAIAGGPSTDTQYF
>few|TRBJ1-6|TRBV7-9|-
TGTGCCAGCAGCTTATCGGCCCATAATTCACCCCTCCACTTT
CASSLSAHNSPLHF
>few|TRBJ2-3|TRBV7-9|-
TGTGCCAGCAGCCCCCGACAGGACCTCACAGATACGCAGTATTTT
CASSPRQDLTDTQYF
>-|TRBJ2-7|TRBV6-1|-
TGTGCCAGCAGTCCTCACCTAGGGAGCTCCTACGAGCAGTACTTC
CASSPHLGSSYEQYF
>-|TRBJ2-1|TRBV7-6|TRBD2
TGTGCCAGCAGCGGGACTAGCTCCAATGAGCAGTTCTTC
CASSGTSSNEQFF
>-|TRBJ2-1|TRBV5-4|TRBD1
TGTGCCAGCAGGAGTGACAGGGGCTCCTACAATGAGCAGTTCTTC
CASRSDRGSYNEQFF
>many|TRBJ2-5|TRBV6-2/TRBV6-3|-
TGTGCCAGCAGTTACTCGAGGGCCCAAGAGACCCAGTACTTC
CASSYSRAQETQYF
>-|TRBJ1-4|TRBV27|-
TGTGCCAGCAGTCCTTTCGACGGAAATGAAAAACTGTTTTTT
CASSPFDGNEKLFF
>-|TRBJ1-5|TRBV20-1|-
TGCAGTGCTGCCCAAAGCGGTCAGCCCCAGCATTTT
CSAAQSGQPQHF
>-|TRBJ1-3|TRBV4-1|-
TGCGCCAGCAGCCAGATAACAGGGCTCGCTGGAAACACCATATATTTT
CASSQITGLAGNTIYF
>few|TRBJ1-6|TRBV4-1|-
TGCGCCAGCAGCGAGGGCAGAGATAATTCACCCCTCCACTTT
CASSEGRDNSPLHF
>many|TRBJ1-5|TRBV7-2|TRBD1
TGTGCCAGCAGCGTGGCAGGGGGGCTCTTCAATCAGCCCCAGCATTTT
CASSVAGGLFNQPQHF
>few|TRBJ1-3|TRBV12-3/TRBV12-4|-
TGTGCCAGCAGTTTCGGAACGGGAAACACCATATATTTT
CASSFGTGNTIYF
>many|TRBJ2-2|TRBV2|-
TGTGCCAGCAGCCTCCTGCGACTGGGGAACACCGGGGAGCTGTTTTTT
CASSLLRLGNTGELFF
>-|TRBJ1-5|TRBV6-1|-
TGTGCCAGCAGAGAAACAGGTTTTACTCAGCCCCAGCATTTT
CASRETGFTQPQHF
>-|TRBJ2-2|TRBV2|-
TGTGCCAGCAGGATGGACAGGCGGGGCACCGGGGAGCTGTTTTTT
CASRMDRRGTGELFF
>few|TRBJ2-7|TRBV9|-
TGTGCCAGCAGCGGGGGCCGCGAGCAGTACTTC
CASSGGREQYF
>-|TRBJ1-2|TRBV12-3/TRBV12-4|TRBD1
TGTGCCAGCAGGACGACAGGGGGCAAAGGCTACACCTTC
CASRTTGGKGYTF
>few|TRBJ2-3|TRBV6-6|TRBD1
TGTGCCAGCAGTACTGCCGGGACAGATACGGCAGATACGCAGTATTTT
CASSTAGTDTADTQYF
>many|TRBJ1-2|TRBV4-1|TRBD1
TGCGCCAGCAGCCAAGTCCTCATCGGGACAGGGAACTATGGCTACACCTTC
CASSQVLIGTGNYGYTF
>few|TRBJ1-6|TRBV18|-
TGTGCCAGCTCACCTTCAGTGGATTCACCCCTCCACTTT
CASSPSVDSPLHF
>large|TRBJ1-5|TRBV10-2|-
TGCGCCAGCAGTGAGTCAGGGCTCAATCAGCCCCAGCATTTT
CASSESGLNQPQHF
>-|TRBJ2-5|TRBV20-1|TRBD2
TGCAGTGCTTCCGGAGCTAGCGGGGCCCAAGAGACCCAGTACTTC
CSASGASGAQETQYF
>-|TRBJ1-1|TRBV12-3/TRBV12-4|-
TGTGCCAGCAGTTTATCGTGGGGACATGCAAACACTGAAGCTTTCTTT
CASSLSWGHANTEAFF
>many|TRBJ2-2|TRBV4-1|-
TGCGCCAGCAGCCAAGCGGGGTCAGGCAGGACAAACGGGGAGCTGTTTTTT
CASSQAGSGRTNGELFF
>many|TRBJ1-5|TRBV5-6|-
TGTGCCAGCAGCTTCCAGGGTCGGAATCAGCCCCAGCATTTT
CASSFQGRNQPQHF
>few|TRBJ2-1|TRBV6-6|-
TGTGCCAGCAGTTACTCGAGGGCTCACCCGGGGGTTGAGCAGTTCTTC
CASSYSRAHPGVEQFF
>many|TRBJ2-1|TRBV29-1|-
TGCAGCGTCTCGGGACGCCACAATGAGCAGTTCTTC
CSVSGRHNEQFF